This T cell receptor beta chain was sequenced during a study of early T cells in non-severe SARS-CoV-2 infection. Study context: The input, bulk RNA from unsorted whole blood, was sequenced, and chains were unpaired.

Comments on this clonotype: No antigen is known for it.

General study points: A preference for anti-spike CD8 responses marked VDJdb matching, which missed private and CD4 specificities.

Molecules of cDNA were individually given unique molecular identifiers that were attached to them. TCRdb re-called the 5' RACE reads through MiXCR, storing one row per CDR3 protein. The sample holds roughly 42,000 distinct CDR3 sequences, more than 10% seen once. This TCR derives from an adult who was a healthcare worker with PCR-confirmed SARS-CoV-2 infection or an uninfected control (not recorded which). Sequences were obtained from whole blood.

As DNA, the CDR3 is TGTGCCAGCAGGTCCCTATTCGGAAACACCATATATTTT. This codes for CASRSLFGNTIYF. V gene TRBV6-5 combines with J gene TRBJ1-3; unclear D gene. Trimming took off 6 bases at V and 4 bases at J, with 10 bases between the two ends. The CDR3 is 13 residues long. The germline V gene encodes CDR1 MNHEY and CDR2 SVGAGI.